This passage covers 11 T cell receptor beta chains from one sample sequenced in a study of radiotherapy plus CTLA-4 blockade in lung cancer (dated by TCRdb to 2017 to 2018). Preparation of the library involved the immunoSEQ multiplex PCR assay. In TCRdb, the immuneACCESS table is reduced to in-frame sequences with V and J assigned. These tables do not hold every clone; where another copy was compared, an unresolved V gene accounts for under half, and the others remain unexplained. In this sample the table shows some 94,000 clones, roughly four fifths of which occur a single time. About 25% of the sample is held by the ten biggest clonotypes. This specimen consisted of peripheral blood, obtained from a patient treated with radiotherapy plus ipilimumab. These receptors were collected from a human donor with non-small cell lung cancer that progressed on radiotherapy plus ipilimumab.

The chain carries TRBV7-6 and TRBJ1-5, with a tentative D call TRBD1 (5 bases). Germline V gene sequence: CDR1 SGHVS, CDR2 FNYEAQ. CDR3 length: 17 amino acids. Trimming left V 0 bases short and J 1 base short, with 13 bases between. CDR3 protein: CASSLAIGVWSNQPQHF. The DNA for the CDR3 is TGTGCCAGCAGCTTAGCGATAGGGGTATGGAGCAATCAGCCCCAGCATTTT.

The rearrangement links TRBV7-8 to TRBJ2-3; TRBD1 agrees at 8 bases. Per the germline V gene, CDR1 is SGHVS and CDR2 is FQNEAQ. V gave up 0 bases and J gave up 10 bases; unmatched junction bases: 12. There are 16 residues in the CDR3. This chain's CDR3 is CASSLARTGTAWAQYF. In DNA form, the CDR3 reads TGTGCCAGCAGCTTAGCCAGGACAGGGACCGCGTGGGCGCAGTATTTT.

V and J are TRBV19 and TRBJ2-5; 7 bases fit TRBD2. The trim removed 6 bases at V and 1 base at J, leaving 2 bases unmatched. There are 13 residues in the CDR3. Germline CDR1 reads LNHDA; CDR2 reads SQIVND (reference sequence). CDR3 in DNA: TGTGCCAGTAGCGGGAGGTTCCAAGAGACCCAGTACTTC. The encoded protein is CASSGRFQETQYF.

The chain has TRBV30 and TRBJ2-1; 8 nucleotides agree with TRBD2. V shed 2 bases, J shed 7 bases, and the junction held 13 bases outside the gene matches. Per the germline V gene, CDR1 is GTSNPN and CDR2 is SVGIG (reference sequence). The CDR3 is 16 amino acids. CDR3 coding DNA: TGTGCCTGGAGTCCGGGGGGGGGACTCCTCCAAAATGAGCAGTTCTTC. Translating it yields CAWSPGGGLLQNEQFF.

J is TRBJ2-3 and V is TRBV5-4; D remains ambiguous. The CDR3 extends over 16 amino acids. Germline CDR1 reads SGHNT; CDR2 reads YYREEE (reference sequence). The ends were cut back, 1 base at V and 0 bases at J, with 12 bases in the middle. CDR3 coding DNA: TGTGCCAGCAGCTTGAGTGCACTCCGAAGCACAGATACGCAGTATTTT. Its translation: CASSLSALRSTDTQYF.

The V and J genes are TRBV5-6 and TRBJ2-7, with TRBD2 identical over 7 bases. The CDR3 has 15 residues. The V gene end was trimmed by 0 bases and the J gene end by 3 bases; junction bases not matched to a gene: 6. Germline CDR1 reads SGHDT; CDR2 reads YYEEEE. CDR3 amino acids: CASSLASSGNYEQYF. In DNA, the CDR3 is TGTGCCAGCAGCTTGGCGTCTAGCGGAAACTACGAGCAGTACTTC.

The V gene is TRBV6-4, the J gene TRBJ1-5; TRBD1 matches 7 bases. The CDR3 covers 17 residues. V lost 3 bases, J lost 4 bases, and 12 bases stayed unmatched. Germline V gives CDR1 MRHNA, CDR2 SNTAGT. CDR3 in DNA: TGTGCCAGCAGTGAATACCGACAGGGATTAGCAAATCAGCCCCAGCATTTT. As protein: CASSEYRQGLANQPQHF.

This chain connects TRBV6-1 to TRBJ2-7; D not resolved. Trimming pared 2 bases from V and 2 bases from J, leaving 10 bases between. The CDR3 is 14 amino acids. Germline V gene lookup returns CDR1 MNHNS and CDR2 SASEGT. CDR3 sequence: CASSELGSPYEQYV. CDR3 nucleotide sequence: TGTGCCAGCAGTGAACTGGGCAGCCCCTACGAGCAGTACGTC.

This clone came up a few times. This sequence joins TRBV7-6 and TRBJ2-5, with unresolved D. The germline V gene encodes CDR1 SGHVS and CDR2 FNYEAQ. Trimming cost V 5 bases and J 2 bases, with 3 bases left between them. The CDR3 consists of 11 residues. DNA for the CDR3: TGTGCCAGCAGCCTTCAAGAGACCCAGTACTTC. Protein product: CASSLQETQYF. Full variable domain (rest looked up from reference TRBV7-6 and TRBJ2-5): GAGVSQSPRYKVTKRGQDVALRCDPISGHVSLYWYRQALGQGPEFLTYFNYEAQQDKSGLPNDRFSAERPEGSISTLTIQRTEQRDSAMYRCASSLQETQYFGPGTRLLVL.

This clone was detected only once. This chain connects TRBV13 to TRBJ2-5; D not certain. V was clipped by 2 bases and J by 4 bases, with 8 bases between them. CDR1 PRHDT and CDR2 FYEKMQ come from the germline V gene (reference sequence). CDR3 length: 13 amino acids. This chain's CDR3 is CASSLSRVETQYF. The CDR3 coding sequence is TGTGCCAGCAGCTTATCTCGAGTAGAGACCCAGTACTTC.

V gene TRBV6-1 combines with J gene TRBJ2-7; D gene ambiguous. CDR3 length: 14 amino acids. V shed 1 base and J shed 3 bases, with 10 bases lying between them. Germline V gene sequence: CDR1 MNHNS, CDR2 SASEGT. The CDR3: CASSEVIKYYEQYF. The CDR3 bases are TGTGCCAGCAGTGAAGTTATAAAGTACTACGAGCAGTACTTC.